A single sample gave rise to the 7 T cell receptor beta chains below, sequenced in a study of technical replicates of blood from several donors. The protocol was immunoSEQ multiplex PCR, while the TCRdb copy is restricted to in-frame clones and leaves out a portion. The sample carries roughly 87,000 clones, approximately 94% recorded once. Sample: T cells isolated from PBMCs. The receptors shown here come from a human donor in good health.

This clone showed up just once. This chain connects TRBV7-9 to TRBJ2-1; 7 bases are shared with TRBD1. Germline V CDR1 and CDR2: SEHNR, FQNEAQ (reference sequence). V was pared by 1 base and J by 7 bases, with 4 bases of the junction left unmatched. The CDR3 is 14 residues long. The CDR3 DNA reads TGTGCCAGCAGCTTAGGGACAGGTAATAATGAGCAGTTCTTC. Translated, it gives CASSLGTGNNEQFF.

The chain has TRBV6-5 and TRBJ1-3; D may be TRBD1 (5 bases). Germline values: CDR1 MNHEY, CDR2 SVGAGI. Between the trimmed V and J ends, which lost 6 bases and 0 bases, there was a span of 12 bases. The CDR3 sequence is 15 residues long. The CDR3 DNA is TGTGCCAGCAGCCATGGGGGGGACTCTGGAAACACCATATATTTT. This encodes CASSHGGDSGNTIYF.

This chain links TRBV7-9 with TRBJ2-1, with no clear D. The V gene lost 2 bases and the J gene lost 15 bases, with 14 bases spanning the gap. From germline, CDR1 is SEHNR and CDR2 FQNEAQ (reference sequence). This CDR3 has 12 amino acids. The CDR3 nucleotides are TGTGCCAGCAGCTTAATAGCCCCGAGGTGGTTCTTC. Its protein product is CASSLIAPRWFF. Using reference TRBV7-9 and TRBJ2-1 for the parts outside the CDR3, the full variable domain is DTGVSQNPRHKITKRGQNVTFRCDPISEHNRLYWYRQTLGQGPEFLTYFQNEAQLEKSRLLSDRFSAERPKGSFSTLEIQRTEQGDSAMYLCASSLIAPRWFFGPGTRLTVL.

CDR3 nucleotide sequence: TGTGCCAGTAGTCGGACAGCGAGCGTAACCAAAAACATTCAGTACTTC. Translating it yields CASSRTASVTKNIQYF. V gene TRBV19 combines with J gene TRBJ2-4; the D gene is possibly TRBD1 (6 bases). The V end was cut by 5 bases, the J end by 2 bases, with 16 bases between. Per the germline V gene, CDR1 is LNHDA and CDR2 is SQIVND (reference sequence). The CDR3 runs 16 residues.

The chain links TRBV30 to TRBJ1-2, with TRBD1 matching over 7 bases. The germline V gene has CDR1 GTSNPN and CDR2 SVGIG (reference sequence). The ends lost 6 bases at V and 4 bases at J; junction bases unmatched: 5. The CDR3 runs to 12 residues. CDR3 protein: CACPEGAYGYTF. In DNA, the CDR3 is TGTGCCTGTCCGGAGGGGGCCTATGGCTACACCTTC.

The chain joins TRBV7-2 to TRBJ2-7; TRBD1 aligns across 7 bases. CDR1 and CDR2 (germline): SGHTA, FQGNSA. With 6 bases clipped from V and 0 bases from J, the junction kept 5 bases outside the gene matches. This CDR3 comprises 14 residues. CDR3: CASRPTGRSYEQYF. DNA for the CDR3: TGTGCCAGCAGACCGACAGGGCGCTCCTACGAGCAGTACTTC.

The chain uses TRBV18 and TRBJ2-1; 13 positions match TRBD2. CDR3 length: 16 residues. The V and J ends lost 3 bases and 6 bases, in that order; junction bases with no gene match: 5. CDR1 is KGHSH, CDR2 LQKENI, per germline. DNA of the CDR3: TGTGCCAGCTCACCCGGACTAGCGGGAGCATCCAATGAGCAGTTCTTC. Translating it yields CASSPGLAGASNEQFF.